A single sample is the source of the 7 T cell receptor beta chains below, sequenced in a study of cytomegalovirus exposure and HLA in healthy donors. It was with 60 Vbeta and 13 Jbeta primers that the PCR ran. The assay was immunoSEQ multiplex PCR, and TCRdb's table has in-frame clones only and misses some. The sample contains around 80,000 clones, roughly 65% of which appear only once. Specimen: PBMCs. Source of these receptors: a male donor in good health and CMV-seropositive.

The V gene is TRBV19, the J gene TRBJ1-5; 7 bases fit TRBD1. The CDR3 runs 15 residues. Germline CDR1 LNHDA, CDR2 SQIVND (reference sequence). The V segment lost 7 bases and the J segment 6 bases; nucleotides outside the gene matches: 12. CDR3 residues: CASNSEQGSGQPQHF. The DNA for the CDR3 is TGTGCCAGTAATTCGGAACAGGGGTCGGGTCAGCCCCAGCATTTT.

The V gene is TRBV6-5, the J gene TRBJ2-7; the D gene is possibly TRBD2 (5 bases). CDR3 size: 13 residues. Germline-derived CDR1 and CDR2 are MNHEY and SVGAGI. The ends were cut back, 1 base at V and 7 bases at J, with 11 bases in the middle. CDR3 nucleotides: TGTGCCAGCAGTTACTGGGAGTTAGGGGAGCAGTACTTC. It translates to CASSYWELGEQYF.

The chain carries TRBV7-3 and TRBJ2-1; D is unresolved. Germline-derived CDR1 and CDR2 are SGHTA and FQGTGA. Trimming removed 2 bases at V and 5 bases at J, with 7 bases between. The length of the CDR3 is 13 residues. This chain's CDR3 is CASSLVFDNEQFF. The CDR3 nucleotides are TGTGCCAGCAGCTTAGTGTTCGACAATGAGCAGTTCTTC.

This clone was seen a handful of times. This chain's CDR3 is CASSLGGGSEAFF. CDR3 DNA: TGTGCCAGCAGCTTGGGGGGTGGATCTGAAGCTTTCTTT. The rearrangement joins TRBV11-2 to TRBJ1-1; tentative D call: TRBD1 (5 bases). The V gene lost 3 bases and the J gene lost 6 bases, with 11 bases spanning the gap. The CDR3 covers 13 residues. Germline V gene lookup returns CDR1 SGHAT and CDR2 FQNNGV.

The V and J genes are TRBV11-1 and TRBJ1-1; possibly TRBD1 for D (5 bases). V lost 4 bases and J 4 bases, leaving 10 bases between the germline ends. This CDR3 spans 13 amino acids. The V gene's germline CDR1 is SGHAT and CDR2 FQDESV (reference sequence). CDR3 amino acids: CASSSRQFTEAFF. CDR3 in DNA: TGTGCCAGCAGCTCCCGACAGTTCACTGAAGCTTTCTTT.

The chain employs TRBV5-8 and TRBJ1-1; D remains unclear. The CDR3 runs 14 residues. V was shortened by 4 bases and J by 1 base, with 11 bases between the two germline ends. Per germline, CDR1 SGHTS and CDR2 YDEGEE. This CDR3 reads CASSHTAPNTEAFF. CDR3 DNA sequence: TGTGCCAGCAGCCACACAGCCCCGAACACTGAAGCTTTCTTT.

This chain links TRBV5-6 with TRBJ1-5; TRBD1 is a possible D gene (6 bases). The CDR3 sequence is 15 residues long. V lost 3 bases, J lost 4 bases, and 14 bases lay in between. In germline, CDR1 is SGHDT, CDR2 YYEEEE. CDR3 coding DNA: TGTGCCAGCAGCTCGGCTACAGGGTCGAATCAGCCCCAGCATTTT. Translated, it gives CASSSATGSNQPQHF. Full variable domain (missing parts from reference TRBV5-6 and TRBJ1-5): DAGVTQSPTHLIKTRGQQVTLRCSPKSGHDTVSWYQQALGQGPQFIFQYYEEEERQRGNFPDRFSGHQFPNYSSELNVNALLLGDSALYLCASSSATGSNQPQHFGDGTRLSIL.